This entry describes one TCR beta chain. Its antigen remains unidentified. cDNA specific to TCR beta was made from 500 ng of total RNA, with a constant-region primer employed for priming. Three nested multiplex PCR rounds of slightly modified ARM-PCR generated TCR beta libraries. For approximately 11 cycles apiece, the opening two PCR rounds ran with TRBV1-TRBV30 forward primers and a C-beta reverse primer. Each CDR3 protein is one row after TCRdb ran MiXCR on the multiplex PCR reads. The profile shows fewer than 400,000 distinct CDR3 sequences, less than 75% of them singletons. The sample is drawn from a study of tumor-infiltrating lymphocytes in primary liver carcinoma. Study context: Stage T1-T3 N0M0 tumors measured about 4.2 to 10 cm at most.

The germline V and J ends were trimmed by 2 bases and 0 bases, with 11 bases remaining between them. Germline V gives CDR1 MNHNS, CDR2 SASEGT. The CDR3 has 16 residues. General study points: Significantly larger top-250-clone fractions were found in tumors than in blood (p = 0.039).

The blood RNA (from unsorted whole blood) was obtained, and germline DNA was also extracted. Donors were untreated and chronically infected with HBV. The sample comprised peripheral blood. This receptor was taken from a man in his forties with primary liver carcinoma and hepatitis B virus infection. The genes are TRBV6-1 and TRBJ1-5; D gene uncertain. In nucleotides, the CDR3 is TGTGCCAGCAGTGAATTGGCCCCACCTAGCAATCAGCCCCAGCATTTT. It encodes CASSELAPPSNQPQHF.